The clone carrying this T cell receptor beta chain has more than one count but fewer than ten. Authors' analysis steps: Estimation of nucleated cell counts relied on the amplification of reference gene primers. TCRdb's table, derived via immunoSEQ multiplex PCR, lists solely in-frame clones and lacks some. V, J and clone size were drawn from that table, and D and trimming were deduced from the DNA. The table includes 90,000 to 150,000 clones, 77% detected once. This specimen belongs to a study of blood T cell repertoires in COVID-19. Across the study: Collection of acute and convalescent COVID-19 samples took place in the United States, Italy and Spain. Sample material is recorded as cDNA or gDNA derived from T cells, B-cell-depleted T cells, or PBMCs.

The CDR3 covers 14 residues. V lost 2 bases and J lost 7; bases outside the gene matches: 8. CDR1 and CDR2 (germline): SGHDT, YYEEEE. The sequence came from a human donor in a cohort sampled during active COVID-19. The source material was peripheral blood. V is TRBV5-6 and J is TRBJ1-1; 7 positions agree with TRBD1. The CDR3 sequence: CASSFGTEAFEAFF. The CDR3 nucleotides are TGTGCCAGCAGCTTTGGGACAGAAGCTTTTGAAGCTTTCTTT.